This T cell receptor (beta chain) is drawn from a study of cytomegalovirus exposure and HLA in healthy donors. Study-wide results and caveats: Cytomegalovirus association was assigned to about 150 TCR beta chains. Clusters of TCRs from the first cohort tended to co-occur in the 90 to 150 validation repertoires (as a later analysis found).

Produced via immunoSEQ multiplex PCR; TCRdb's table is partial and in-frame only. The repertoire holds over 200,000 clones, with 70% to 90% as singletons. Germline CDR1 reads MNHEY; CDR2 reads SMNVEV (reference sequence). The J segment lost 2 bases and the V segment lost 5 bases, leaving 20 bases of the junction unmatched. The CDR3 totals 20 residues. Concerning this clone itself: Its antigen is still unknown.

From the roughly 110-subject validation cohort, which was separate from the approximately 670-subject first cohort, the donors were drawn. The chain recombines TRBV27 with TRBJ2-7; 11 nucleotides agree with TRBD2. The origin of this receptor is a woman aged 18-29 years in good health and CMV-seronegative. The sequenced sample was PBMCs. The CDR3 nucleotides are TGTGCCAGCAGTACATACGGGGGGACTAGCGGACCTAACCGCCCCTACGAGCAGTACTTC. It is translated as CASSTYGGTSGPNRPYEQYF.